This T cell receptor (beta chain) was recorded in a study of Tregs in tolerant kidney transplant recipients. The table came from immunoSEQ multiplex PCR; TCRdb's copy has only in-frame clones and leaves some out. In the table there are about 77,000 clones, approximately 98% of which are singletons. CDR3 size: 15 residues. V lost 3 bases and J 5 bases, leaving 11 bases between the germline ends. Germline V lookup: CDR1 SGHDN, CDR2 FVKESK. This specimen consisted of CD4+ T cells from blood, obtained before the transplant. This clonotype was sampled from a human donor who received a combined kidney and bone marrow transplant. The rearrangement joins TRBV14 to TRBJ2-6; the D is unclear. The CDR3 is CASSHLYGRANVLTF. The CDR3 nucleotides are TGTGCCAGCAGCCACCTCTACGGTCGGGCCAACGTCCTGACTTTC.